The present TCR beta chain was sequenced within a study of PD-1 blockade in classical Hodgkin lymphoma. At the level of the study: Patients had nivolumab dosed at 3 mg/kg, delivered intravenously every 2 weeks. Study conclusions and caveats: Those achieving complete response showed baseline diversity like newly diagnosed patients.

The protocol was immunoSEQ multiplex PCR, while the TCRdb copy is restricted to in-frame clones and leaves out a portion. Here the sample spans tens of thousands of clones, just over 70% being singletons. Points on this clone: Its cognate antigen is unknown.

Each patient's relapse followed autologous stem cell transplantation, and brentuximab vedotin exposure varied. CDR3 length: 12 amino acids. V lost 1 base, J lost 6 bases, and 7 bases lay in between. Germline assignment: CDR1 SGHVS and CDR2 FNYEAQ. Sequencing was performed on peripheral blood mononuclear cells (PBMCs), taken before the second cycle of nivolumab. The rearrangement joins TRBV7-6 to TRBJ2-7; D is ambiguous. This clonotype originated in a human donor with classical Hodgkin lymphoma. The CDR3 coding sequence is TGTGCCAGCAGCTTAGGCCCGACCGAGCAGTACTTC. Translated, it gives CASSLGPTEQYF.